A single sample is the source of the 17 T cell receptor beta chains below, sequenced in a study of identical twins (dated by TCRdb to about 2016). The library relied on 5' RACE. Sequencing used an Illumina HiSeq 2000. TCRdb cleaned the public reads at Q25 with fastp, built clones with MiXCR and kept in-frame beta chains. One record per CDR3 amino acid sequence lists the most common genes and DNA. A total of around 220,000 distinct CDR3 sequences appear in this sample, over 12% of them only once. Of the sample, around 8.9% falls within the top ten clones. Sequencing used memory (CD45RO+) T cells sorted from blood. The cell subset or site label for this specimen denotes: CD45RO+ enriched T cells. These receptors were taken from a woman between 18 and 29 years old in good health.

This clonotype was detected a few times. The chain has TRBV7-8 and TRBJ1-1; D gene uncertain. The V gene lost 6 bases and the J gene lost 2 bases, with 16 bases spanning the gap. Germline lookup yields CDR1 SGHVS and CDR2 FQNEAQ. The CDR3 consists of 15 residues. The CDR3, as DNA: TGTGCCAGCAGTTTAAGACCGGGCGGTAACACTGAAGCTTTCTTT. Protein: CASSLRPGGNTEAFF.

This clonotype was found once. The J gene is TRBJ1-1, the V gene TRBV2; tentatively, D is TRBD1 (6 bases). Germline V gene lookup returns CDR1 SNHLY and CDR2 FYNNEI. This CDR3 is built from 13 residues. V lost 10 bases and J 3 bases, leaving 15 bases between the germline ends. The CDR3 DNA is TGTGCCACCTACAGGGATAAGTACACTGAAGCTTTCTTT. Translated, it gives CATYRDKYTEAFF. Full variable domain (outside the CDR3, taken from reference TRBV2 and TRBJ1-1): EPEVTQTPSHQVTQMGQEVILRCVPISNHLYFYWYRQILGQKVEFLVSFYNNEISEKSEIFDDQFSVERPDGSNFTLKIRSTKLEDSAMYFCATYRDKYTEAFFGQGTRLTVV.

V and J are TRBV7-8 and TRBJ2-4, with D tentatively TRBD2 (5 bases). V was cut by 0 bases and J by 6 bases, with 12 bases left in between. This CDR3 comprises 15 residues. Germline V gene sequence: CDR1 SGHVS, CDR2 FQNEAQ. The CDR3 is CASSLAGGYGNIQYF. The CDR3, as DNA: TGTGCCAGCAGCTTAGCGGGCGGGTACGGAAACATTCAGTACTTC.

In this sample, this clonotype turned up once. The rearrangement links TRBV5-6 to TRBJ1-1; D call uncertain. CDR1 is SGHDT and CDR2 is YYEEEE in the germline V gene. This CDR3 contains 16 residues. V was clipped by 4 bases and J by 1 base, with 17 bases between them. The CDR3 here is CASSPRVSSRNTEAFF. In DNA, the CDR3 is TGTGCCAGCAGCCCCCGGGTCTCGTCAAGGAACACTGAAGCTTTCTTT.

This clonotype was observed at least ten times. For the CDR3, the DNA is TGCGCCAGCAGCTTCGGGACTCCTGGGGAGACCCAGTACTTC. Its translation: CASSFGTPGETQYF. V and J are TRBV5-1 and TRBJ2-5; the D gene is possibly TRBD2 (6 bases). CDR3 length: 14 amino acids. From germline, CDR1 is SGHRS and CDR2 YFSETQ. V was shortened by 2 bases and J by 5 bases, with 13 bases between the two germline ends.

The gene calls are TRBV5-6 and TRBJ2-1; perhaps D is TRBD1 or TRBD2 (6 bases each). The V gene's germline CDR1 is SGHDT and CDR2 YYEEEE. CDR3 length: 16 amino acids. V dropped 4 bases and J dropped 2 bases, with 16 bases sitting between them. Here the CDR3 DNA reads TGTGCCAGCAGCGGGGGCCCGCGGGATGCCTACAATGAGCAGTTCTTC. It specifies CASSGGPRDAYNEQFF.

For this clonotype: This may stem from a read error, because a much larger clone lies one nucleotide away. CDR3 sequence: CAGSQLGAGDYNEQFF. The CDR3 DNA is TGTGCCGGCAGCCAGCTTGGGGCGGGGGACTACAATGAGCAGTTCTTC. The V call is TRBV14, the J call TRBJ2-1; 7 bases agree with TRBD2. This CDR3 contains 16 residues. Germline-derived CDR1 and CDR2 are SGHDN and FVKESK.

This clonotype was observed a few times. The chain joins TRBV10-1 to TRBJ2-7, with D maybe TRBD1 (6 bases). CDR1 WNHNN and CDR2 SYGVQD come from the germline V gene (reference sequence). The ends were cut back, 3 bases at V and 3 bases at J, with 12 bases in the middle. CDR3 length: 14 residues. The CDR3 DNA reads as TGCGCCAGCAGTGACATATCCAGGGGCTACGAGCAGTACTTC. Its translation is CASSDISRGYEQYF.

This clonotype was counted between two and nine times. The chain uses TRBV7-8 and TRBJ2-1; unclear D gene. V was shortened by 1 base and J by 16 bases, with 11 bases between the two germline ends. There are 11 residues in the CDR3. Germline CDR1 is SGHVS and CDR2 is FQNEAQ. CDR3 sequence reads: CASSLGPSCFF. The CDR3 coding sequence is TGTGCCAGCAGCTTAGGGCCTAGTTGTTTCTTC.

V gene TRBV20-1 combines with J gene TRBJ2-3, with 7 bases matching TRBD2. V lost 3 bases and J lost 1; bases outside the gene matches: 4. The length of the CDR3 is 14 residues. Germline V gene lookup returns CDR1 DFQATT and CDR2 SNEGSKA (reference sequence). The CDR3 DNA reads TGCAGTGCTAGTCGCGGGGGTGGCACAGATACGCAGTATTTT. Its translation: CSASRGGGTDTQYF.

In nucleotides, the CDR3 is TGTGCCAGCAGCCCCCGGACAGAGACCTCCGGCGAGCAGTACTTC. Residues: CASSPRTETSGEQYF. The genes are TRBV13 and TRBJ2-7, with TRBD1 as a possible D gene (6 bases). This CDR3 region has 15 residues. V was clipped by 5 bases and J by 6 bases, with 20 bases between them. The germline gives CDR1 PRHDT, CDR2 FYEKMQ (reference sequence).

The chain carries TRBV5-1 and TRBJ2-2; TRBD1 is a possible D gene (6 bases). Trimming cost V 3 bases and J 4 bases, with 13 bases left between them. Germline V CDR1 and CDR2: SGHRS, YFSETQ. The CDR3 has 15 residues. The CDR3 DNA reads as TGCGCCAGCAGCTCCAGGACAGTCGCCACCGGGGAGCTGTTTTTT. It translates to CASSSRTVATGELFF.

This clonotype was seen a few times. The junction departs from the called germline gene at one end, perhaps through a read error. The chain couples TRBV5-1 to TRBJ2-3, with a tentative D call TRBD2 (5 bases). Germline V gene lookup returns CDR1 SGHRS and CDR2 YFSETQ. This CDR3 is built from 15 residues. CDR3 amino acids: CASSLMGFGADTQYF. CDR3 nucleotide sequence: TGTGCCAGCAGCCTCATGGGGTTCGGGGCAGATACGCAGTATTTT.

This clonotype was counted a single time. The CDR3 DNA reads TGTGCCAGCAAGGACAGCGGACTTAACACCGGGGAGCTGTTTTTT. It encodes CASKDSGLNTGELFF. The chain employs TRBV6-1 and TRBJ2-2; tentatively, D is TRBD1 (6 bases). Germline V gene lookup returns CDR1 MNHNS and CDR2 SASEGT. V was pared by 7 bases and J by 2 bases, with 14 bases between. This CDR3 has 15 residues.

This clonotype was seen more than once but under ten times. The V gene is TRBV3-1, the J gene TRBJ2-5; tentative D call: TRBD2 (6 bases). V dropped 2 bases and J dropped 5 bases, with 24 bases sitting between them. Germline CDR1 is LGHDT and CDR2 is YNNKEL (reference sequence). The CDR3 consists of 18 residues. CDR3 in DNA: TGTGCCAGCAGCCAATCTCCGCCCGACTACCGGGGGTGGGAGACCCAGTACTTC. Its protein product is CASSQSPPDYRGWETQYF.

This clonotype was seen more than once but under ten times. The chain uses TRBV20-1 and TRBJ2-6; D unresolved. V was pared by 1 base and J by 2 bases, with 6 bases between. Germline V lookup: CDR1 DFQATT, CDR2 SNEGSKA (reference sequence). The CDR3 length is 14 residues. The DNA for the CDR3 is TGCAGTGCTAGAGCTAATCCTGGGGCCAACGTCCTGACTTTC. Encoded protein: CSARANPGANVLTF.

This clonotype was seen more than once but under ten times. The chain joins TRBV2 to TRBJ2-5; D unresolved. The CDR3 is 12 amino acids. Germline assignment: CDR1 SNHLY and CDR2 FYNNEI. V was cut by 5 bases and J by 3 bases, with 7 bases left in between. The CDR3: CASSFEEETQYF. The CDR3 nucleotides are TGTGCCAGCAGTTTCGAGGAAGAGACCCAGTACTTC.